The next 8 T cell receptor beta chains were all read from a single sample in a study of blood T cell repertoires in COVID-19 (dated by TCRdb to 2018 to 2020). Library preparation was by the immunoSEQ multiplex PCR assay. The clones in this table, taken by TCRdb from immuneACCESS, are in-frame only. Not every clone is retained; where verified, under half of the shortfall comes from an unresolved V gene, and the cause of the rest is unknown. The sample has fewer than 30,000 clones on record, approximately 81% of them singletons. Together, the top ten hold roughly 16% of the sample. Sequencing input: peripheral blood. The source of these receptors is a woman aged 60-70 years with acute or convalescent COVID-19.

This chain joins TRBV11-1 and TRBJ1-2; TRBD1 matches 9 bases. CDR1 is SGHAT, CDR2 FQDESV, per germline (reference sequence). The CDR3 loop spans 15 amino acids. After removal of 6 bases from V and 2 bases from J, the junction contained 7 bases not matched to a gene. The CDR3 coding sequence is TGTGCCAGCAGTTCTACCGGGACAGGGAACTATGGCTACACCTTC. It specifies CASSSTGTGNYGYTF.

The rearrangement links TRBV7-2 to TRBJ2-1; D unresolved. Trimming left V 1 base short and J 5 bases short, with 15 bases between. The CDR3 is 16 amino acids. Germline CDR1 is SGHTA and CDR2 is FQGNSA. As DNA, the CDR3 is TGTGCCAGCAGCTTAGGAGACTTAAGGCTCCACAATGAGCAGTTCTTC. Amino acids: CASSLGDLRLHNEQFF.

The chain uses TRBV6-5 and TRBJ1-2; a possible D gene is TRBD1 (5 bases). CDR1 and CDR2 (germline): MNHEY, SVGAGI. CDR3 length equals 14 residues. V was clipped by 8 bases and J by 4 bases, with 17 bases between them. CDR3 protein: CASGPRGGLYGYTF. DNA of the CDR3: TGTGCCAGCGGTCCTCGGGGGGGACTCTATGGCTACACCTTC.

The chain is built from TRBV20-1 and TRBJ1-2; D uncertain. This CDR3 spans 11 amino acids. CDR1 is DFQATT and CDR2 is SNEGSKA in the germline V gene (reference sequence). Trimming removed 2 bases at V and 2 bases at J, with 3 bases between. CDR3 sequence (DNA): TGCAGTGCTAGAAGCAACTATGGCTACACCTTC. Its protein product is CSARSNYGYTF.

The V and J genes are TRBV12-5 and TRBJ2-5; D possibly corresponds to TRBD2 (5 bases). Germline V lookup: CDR1 LGHNT, CDR2 FRNRAP. V dropped 2 bases and J dropped 4 bases, with 5 bases sitting between them. CDR3 length: 12 residues. The CDR3 region is CASGLRGETQYF. DNA of the CDR3: TGTGCTAGTGGTTTGCGGGGAGAGACCCAGTACTTC. The complete variable domain, with remaining parts taken from reference TRBV12-5 and TRBJ2-5, reads DARVTQTPRHKVTEMGQEVTMRCQPILGHNTVFWYRQTMMQGLELLAYFRNRAPLDDSGMPKDRFSAEMPDATLATLKIQPSEPRDSAVYFCASGLRGETQYFGPGTRLLVL.

The CDR3 here is CASSLEATYEQYF. CDR3 coding DNA: TGTGCCAGCAGTTTGGAGGCAACCTACGAGCAGTACTTC. V is TRBV27 and J is TRBJ2-7; tentatively, D is TRBD2 (5 bases). Germline V gives CDR1 MNHEY, CDR2 SMNVEV (reference sequence). CDR3 length equals 13 residues. Trimming removed 3 bases from V and 2 bases from J, with 8 bases in between.

This chain joins TRBV6-1 and TRBJ2-5, with D maybe TRBD1 (5 bases). Per germline, CDR1 MNHNS and CDR2 SASEGT. V dropped 1 base and J dropped 5 bases, with 20 bases sitting between them. The CDR3 spans 17 residues. The CDR3 coding sequence is TGTGCCAGCAGTGAAGACTTATTAGGCGGATCAGGGGAGACCCAGTACTTC. It specifies CASSEDLLGGSGETQYF.

This chain uses TRBV15 with TRBJ2-6; no reliable D call. The CDR3 is 15 residues long. CDR1 LNHNV and CDR2 YYDKDF come from the germline V gene (reference sequence). V lost 3 bases, J lost 2 bases, and 8 bases lay in between. DNA of the CDR3: TGTGCCACCAGCAGCCCAGTGACTGGGGCCAACGTCCTGACTTTC. It specifies CATSSPVTGANVLTF.